A selection of T cell receptor beta chains follows, all from one sample in a study of control samples from healthy donors and cancer patients. TCRdb's copy holds only in-frame clones and misses some; the assay was immunoSEQ multiplex PCR. Of over 200,000 clones detected, around 80% appear once; the ten largest clones hold approximately 12%. Sequencing was performed on PBMCs. These receptors were collected from an older woman with lung cancer. Each CDR3 is given with its conserved first and last residue. A D gene is named only where the DNA matches it firmly. Clone size is given for some rows only: seen once, a few or many times, or a class if the clone is expanded.

J	D	size	V	DNA	CDR3
TRBJ2-1	TRBD2	NA	TRBV6-1	TGTGCCAGCAGTGAAATAGCGGGAGCAGGTGAGCAGTTCTTC	CASSEIAGAGEQFF
TRBJ2-7	NA	NA	TRBV27	TGTGCCAGCAGTCAGACAGGTTTCTACGAGCAGTACTTC	CASSQTGFYEQYF
TRBJ2-1	NA	NA	TRBV5-1	TGCGCCAGCAGCTTAGGACCCTCAGACTACAATGAGCAGTTCTTC	CASSLGPSDYNEQFF
TRBJ1-1	NA	NA	TRBV6-1	TGTGCCAGCAGTGAACATCGGGACACTGAAGCTTTCTTT	CASSEHRDTEAFF
TRBJ2-3	NA	NA	TRBV5-4	TGTGCCAGCAGCTTGGGGGGGATCGATACGCAGTATTTT	CASSLGGIDTQYF
TRBJ2-2	NA	NA	TRBV15	TGTGCCACCAGCAGAGGCCGGGACATTAGAACCGGGGAGCTGTTTTTT	CATSRGRDIRTGELFF
TRBJ1-2	TRBD1	once	TRBV6-5	TGTGCCAGCGGTCAGGACAGGGGATACGGCTACACCTTC	CASGQDRGYGYTF
TRBJ2-1	TRBD2	NA	TRBV2	TGTGCCAGCAGACTAGCGGGGGTTCCGGGGGATGAGCAGTTCTTC	CASRLAGVPGDEQFF
TRBJ1-2	TRBD1	NA	TRBV28	TGTGCCAGCAGACAGGGACAGGGGACCAGCGGCTACACCTTC	CASRQGQGTSGYTF
TRBJ2-5	NA	NA	TRBV6-1	TGTGCCAGCAGTGATCCCACCCCGGGGGGCGCGGGGATCAGAGAGACCCAGTACTTC	CASSDPTPGGAGIRETQYF
TRBJ2-7	TRBD2	NA	TRBV28	TGTGCCAGCAGCGGACTAGCGGGAGGGGGATACGAGCAGTACTTC	CASSGLAGGGYEQYF
TRBJ2-7	NA	NA	TRBV7-9	TGTGCCAGCAGCTCTGACCTAAGAACCGACGAGCAGTACTTC	CASSSDLRTDEQYF
TRBJ1-4	NA	NA	TRBV7-9	TGTGCCAGCACCGGGGGGGCCGGGGATGAAAAACTGTTTTTT	CASTGGAGDEKLFF
TRBJ2-7	NA	NA	TRBV9	TGTGCCAGCAGCGTAGTGCAGGGCGAGCAGTACTTC	CASSVVQGEQYF
TRBJ2-1	NA	NA	TRBV3-1/TRBV3-2	TGTGCCAGCAGCCCTCGAGGGGGGTCCAATGAGCAGTTCTTC	CASSPRGGSNEQFF
TRBJ2-5	NA	NA	TRBV7-3	TGTGCCAGCAGCTTAACGTCAGGGGCACAAGAGACCCAGTACTTC	CASSLTSGAQETQYF
TRBJ1-1	NA	NA	TRBV29-1	TGCAGCGTTGAAGAAAGTGAGGGCAGAGAAGCTTTCTTT	CSVEESEGREAFF
TRBJ1-1	NA	NA	TRBV24-1	TGTGCCACCAGTGATCGCCAGGGGTATGAAGCTTTCTTT	CATSDRQGYEAFF
TRBJ1-2	NA	once	TRBV5-1	TGCGCCAGCAGCCCGGTTGGGGCTGACTATGGCTACACCTTC	CASSPVGADYGYTF
TRBJ1-1	TRBD1	NA	TRBV4-1	TGCGCCAGCAGCCAGCAGACCCGGGACAGGGGTACTGAAGCTTTCTTT	CASSQQTRDRGTEAFF
TRBJ2-5	NA	NA	TRBV2	TGTGCCAGCAGTGAGGCGCCGGTCGGGGTGGCAGAGACCCAGTACTTC	CASSEAPVGVAETQYF
TRBJ2-1	NA	NA	TRBV3-1/TRBV3-2	TGTGCCAGCACCTCCTCGGGGGCTATTGAGCAGTTCTTC	CASTSSGAIEQFF
TRBJ1-2	NA	NA	TRBV7-6	TGTGCCAGCAGCTTAGTGGAGGGAATGGGCTATGGCTACACCTTC	CASSLVEGMGYGYTF
TRBJ1-3	NA	NA	TRBV9	TGTGCCAGCAGCGTAGAGGGGGGCACGATATATTTT	CASSVEGGTIYF
TRBJ1-2	NA	NA	TRBV19	TGTGCCAGTAGTTTGGACCATACTAACTATGGCTACACCTTC	CASSLDHTNYGYTF
TRBJ1-2	TRBD1	NA	TRBV9	TGTGCCAGCAGCCGGGACAGCAACTATGGCTACACCTTC	CASSRDSNYGYTF
TRBJ2-2	NA	NA	TRBV11-2	TGTGCCAGCAGACCCTCCACCGGGGAGCTGTTTTTT	CASRPSTGELFF
TRBJ2-1	NA	NA	TRBV19	TGTGCCAGTAGTATGCGAGGCGGAGCTAATGAGCAGTTCTTC	CASSMRGGANEQFF
TRBJ1-2	NA	NA	TRBV19	TGTGCCAGTAGTACCGGATCGGGGGCTGGCTACACCTTC	CASSTGSGAGYTF
TRBJ2-1	TRBD2	NA	TRBV18	TGTGCCAGCTCCCCCGGACTAGCAGACTTCAATGAGCAGTTCTTC	CASSPGLADFNEQFF
TRBJ2-7	TRBD1	NA	TRBV5-1	TGCGCCAGCAGCGCCGGACAGGGGATCTACGAGCAGTACTTC	CASSAGQGIYEQYF
TRBJ2-7	NA	once	TRBV11-2	TGTGCCAGCGGACCTACTAGAGATCCTAGGCCCTACGAGCAGTACTTC	CASGPTRDPRPYEQYF
TRBJ1-2	NA	NA	TRBV19	TGTGCCAGTAGTTGGAACCTGGACAGCTATGGCTACACTTTC	CASSWNLDSYGYTF
TRBJ2-4	TRBD1	NA	TRBV7-2	TGTGCCAGCAGCTGGAACAGGGGCACGGACATTCAGTACTTC	CASSWNRGTDIQYF
TRBJ2-1	TRBD1	few	TRBV29-1	TGCAGCGTGGGGCCCCGACAGGGCAATGAGCAGTTCTTC	CSVGPRQGNEQFF
TRBJ1-2	NA	NA	TRBV4-1	TGCGCCAGCAGCCAAGCCACAGGGTATGGTGGCTACACCTTC	CASSQATGYGGYTF
TRBJ2-7	NA	NA	TRBV3-1/TRBV3-2	TGTGCCAGCAGCCAGGGTTACGAGCAGTACTTC	CASSQGYEQYF
TRBJ1-1	TRBD1	NA	TRBV19	TGTGCCAGTAGTATGGGAAGGGGGCGAAACACTGAAGCTTTCTTT	CASSMGRGRNTEAFF
TRBJ2-3	NA	NA	TRBV9	TGTGCCAGCAGCGTAGCTCAGGGTAACTGGAATACGCAGTATTTT	CASSVAQGNWNTQYF
TRBJ1-3	NA	NA	TRBV5-4	TGTGCCAGCAGCTTACAGGGTAATAAGCCCTCTGGAAACACCATATATTTT	CASSLQGNKPSGNTIYF